The sequence of this TCR beta chain was determined in a study of blood T cells in healthy people across ages. A second PCR of 7 to 11 cycles used a sample-barcoded 5' primer and a J-beta primer mix. TCRdb independently ran MiXCR on the 5' RACE reads; one entry per CDR3 protein. Here the sample spans 1.4 million or so distinct CDR3 sequences, about 45% being singletons. CDR1 LGHNA and CDR2 YNFKEQ come from the germline V gene. This CDR3 has 15 residues. V was clipped by 6 bases and J by 3 bases; unmatched bases: 7. The rearrangement joins TRBV4-2 to TRBJ2-7; 11 nucleotides line up with TRBD2. The source is a woman aged 18-29 years in good health. Sequences were obtained from blood. The DNA of the CDR3 is TGTGCCAGCAGGGTCGGGACTAGCGGTGTCTACGAGCAGTACTTC. Its translation is CASRVGTSGVYEQYF.